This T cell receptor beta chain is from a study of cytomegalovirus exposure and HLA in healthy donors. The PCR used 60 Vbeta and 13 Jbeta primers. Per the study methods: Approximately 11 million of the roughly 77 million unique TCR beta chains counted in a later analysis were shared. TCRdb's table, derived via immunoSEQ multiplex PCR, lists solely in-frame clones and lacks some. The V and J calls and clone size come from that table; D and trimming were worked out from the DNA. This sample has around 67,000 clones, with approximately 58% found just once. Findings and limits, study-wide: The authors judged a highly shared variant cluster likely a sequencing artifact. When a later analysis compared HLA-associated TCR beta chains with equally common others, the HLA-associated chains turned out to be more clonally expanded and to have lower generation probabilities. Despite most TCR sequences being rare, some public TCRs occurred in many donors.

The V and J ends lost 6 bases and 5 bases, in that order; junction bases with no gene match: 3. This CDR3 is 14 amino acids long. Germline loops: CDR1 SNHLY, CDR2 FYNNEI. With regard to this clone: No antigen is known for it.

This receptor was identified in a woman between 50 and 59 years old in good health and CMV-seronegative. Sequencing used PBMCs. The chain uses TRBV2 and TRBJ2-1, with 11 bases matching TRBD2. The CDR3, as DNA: TGTGCCAGCAGCACGACTAGCGGGAACAATGAGCAGTTCTTC. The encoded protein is CASSTTSGNNEQFF.